Presented here are 26 T cell receptor beta chains from one specimen sequenced in a study of blood T cell repertoires in COVID-19. Clones were read by immunoSEQ multiplex PCR, and TCRdb kept only the in-frame ones, dropping some. The data hold 200,000 to 300,000 clones, with 70% to 90% observed a single time. The sample comprised peripheral blood. The receptors were gathered from a woman between 45 and 65 years old with acute or convalescent COVID-19.

This chain joins TRBV5-1 and TRBJ1-1; 9 positions match TRBD1. Trimming took 1 base from V and 5 from J; bases not matched to a gene: 3. This CDR3 has 14 amino acids. In germline, CDR1 is SGHRS, CDR2 YFSETQ. The CDR3 sequence is CASSLWTGVTEAFF. Here the CDR3 DNA reads TGCGCCAGCAGCTTGTGGACAGGGGTGACTGAAGCTTTCTTT.

Turning to this clone: This specimen includes other DNA sequences encoding the same CDR3. The chain employs TRBV18 and TRBJ2-7; no reliable D call. This CDR3 region has 13 residues. V lost 3 bases to trimming and J lost 0 bases, with 6 bases between them. Per the germline V gene, CDR1 is KGHSH and CDR2 is LQKENI. In nucleotides, the CDR3 is TGTGCCAGCTCACCTCCGAGCTCCTACGAGCAGTACTTC. Its protein product is CASSPPSSYEQYF.

The CDR3 protein is CASSSHREVEAFF. CDR3 nucleotide sequence: TGTGCCAGCAGTTCTCACCGGGAGGTTGAAGCTTTCTTT. This sequence joins TRBV28 and TRBJ1-1; D remains unclear. V dropped 4 bases and J dropped 7 bases, with 13 bases sitting between them. The CDR3 sequence is 13 residues long. Germline-derived CDR1 and CDR2 are MDHEN and SYDVKM. The full variable domain, completed using reference TRBV28 and TRBJ1-1, is DVKVTQSSRYLVKRTGEKVFLECVQDMDHENMFWYRQDPGLGLRLIYFSYDVKMKEKGDIPEGYSVSREKKERFSLILESASTNQTSMYLCASSSHREVEAFFGQGTRLTVV.

This clone was seen once. The genes are TRBV7-3 and TRBJ2-7, with TRBD1 matching 11 bases. V shed 5 bases and J 8 bases; nucleotides not matched to a gene: 11. The CDR3 runs 15 residues. Germline CDR1 SGHTA, CDR2 FQGTGA. Written as DNA, the CDR3 is TGTGCCAGCAGCCCAACCCCTGGACAGGGGGCAAAGCAGTACTTC. Protein product: CASSPTPGQGAKQYF.

The chain carries TRBV7-3 and TRBJ1-1, with 10 bases fitting TRBD1. This CDR3 contains 15 residues. V shed 6 bases and J 5 bases; nucleotides not matched to a gene: 9. Germline CDR1 SGHTA, CDR2 FQGTGA. CDR3 nucleotides: TGTGCCAGCAGACCGTCCGGGACAGGGGAGACTGAAGCTTTCTTT. It is translated as CASRPSGTGETEAFF.

The chain has TRBV5-1 and TRBJ2-3; TRBD2 aligns across 9 bases. The CDR3 is 16 residues long. Germline assignment: CDR1 SGHRS and CDR2 YFSETQ. V trimming: 0 bases; J trimming: 3 bases; junction bases outside the gene matches: 5. CDR3 region: CASSLGLAGLTDTQYF. For the CDR3, the DNA is TGCGCCAGCAGCTTGGGTCTAGCGGGGCTTACAGATACGCAGTATTTT. Together with reference TRBV5-1 and TRBJ2-3, the CDR3 gives the full variable domain: KAGVTQTPRYLIKTRGQQVTLSCSPISGHRSVSWYQQTPGQGLQFLFEYFSETQRNKGNFPGRFSGRQFSNSRSEMNVSTLELGDSALYLCASSLGLAGLTDTQYFGPGTRLTVL.

The CDR3 region has the DNA TGTGCCAGCTCACGACAGGGGGCGGAAGAAAAACTGTTTTTT. Protein product: CASSRQGAEEKLFF. V gene TRBV18 combines with J gene TRBJ1-4, with TRBD1 matching 10 bases. The CDR3 is 14 residues long. J gave up 8 bases and V 4 bases, and 4 bases lay outside the gene matches. Germline V gives CDR1 KGHSH, CDR2 LQKENI.

This rearrangement joins TRBV18 to TRBJ2-3, with a weak D call TRBD2 (6 bases). The CDR3 totals 17 residues. V lost 3 bases, J lost 2 bases, and 18 bases lay in between. From germline, CDR1 is KGHSH and CDR2 LQKENI. The CDR3 loop reads CASSPTSQRVATDTQYF. The CDR3, as DNA: TGTGCCAGCTCACCTACCTCGCAGCGGGTGGCCACAGATACGCAGTATTTT.

The chain carries TRBV6-5 and TRBJ1-6; maybe TRBD1 (5 bases). The CDR3 is made up of 15 amino acids. Trimming removed 4 bases at V and 10 bases at J, with 17 bases between. Germline loops: CDR1 MNHEY, CDR2 SVGAGI. This CDR3 is CASSSRPRVSSPLHF. CDR3 bases: TGTGCCAGCAGTTCCAGACCCAGGGTTAGCTCACCCCTCCACTTT.

V gene TRBV5-1 combines with J gene TRBJ1-2; no firm D call. Trimming removed 3 bases at V and 4 bases at J, with 10 bases between. CDR1 is SGHRS, CDR2 YFSETQ, per germline. This CDR3 has 13 amino acids. This chain's CDR3 is CASSSSRGYGYTF. CDR3 DNA: TGCGCCAGCAGCTCCAGCAGAGGCTATGGCTACACCTTC.

The V gene is TRBV5-5, the J gene TRBJ1-5, with a tentative D call TRBD1 (6 bases). This CDR3 spans 19 amino acids. From germline, CDR1 is SGHKS and CDR2 YYEKEE (reference sequence). The V gene lost 0 bases and the J gene lost 2 bases, with 21 bases spanning the gap. The CDR3: CASSLEVAAGGYGNQPQHF. The CDR3 coding sequence is TGTGCCAGCAGCTTGGAAGTAGCCGCGGGGGGCTACGGCAATCAGCCCCAGCATTTT.

V gene TRBV19 combines with J gene TRBJ1-5, with D perhaps matching TRBD1 (5 bases). V was shortened by 6 bases and J by 7 bases, with 16 bases between the two germline ends. This CDR3 is 14 amino acids long. Germline V CDR1 and CDR2: LNHDA, SQIVND (reference sequence). Written as DNA, the CDR3 is TGTGCCAGTAGAGCTCAGGCAGGGAACCAGCCCCAGCATTTT. As protein: CASRAQAGNQPQHF.

The J gene is TRBJ2-4, the V gene TRBV7-2; 7 bases agree with TRBD2. The trim removed 1 base at V and 6 bases at J, leaving 9 bases unmatched. The CDR3 spans 16 residues. Germline CDR1 and CDR2: SGHTA and FQGNSA. The CDR3 nucleotides are TGTGCCAGCAGCTTAGAGGGTTCTAGCGGTAGAAACATTCAGTACTTC. It yields the protein CASSLEGSSGRNIQYF.

The chain employs TRBV7-3 and TRBJ2-3; maybe TRBD1 (6 bases). Per germline, CDR1 SGHTA and CDR2 FQGTGA. The CDR3 is made up of 14 amino acids. Trimming shortened V by 4 bases and J by 5 bases, and 13 bases separated the two germline ends. The CDR3 DNA reads as TGTGCCAGCAGCTACGGGACACTTGGAGATACGCAGTATTTT. It specifies CASSYGTLGDTQYF. Drawing the rest from reference TRBV7-3 and TRBJ2-3, the complete variable domain is GAGVSQTPSNKVTEKGKYVELRCDPISGHTALYWYRQSLGQGPEFLIYFQGTGAADDSGLPNDRFFAVRPEGSVSTLKIQRTERGDSAVYLCASSYGTLGDTQYFGPGTRLTVL.

The table lists this clone with a few counts. The V and J genes are TRBV5-8 and TRBJ2-7, with TRBD2 identical over 9 bases. V shed 6 bases and J 5 bases; nucleotides not matched to a gene: 9. Germline lookup yields CDR1 SGHTS and CDR2 YDEGEE. The CDR3 runs 14 residues. This CDR3 is CASILSGSWNEQYF. CDR3 nucleotide sequence: TGTGCCAGCATCCTTAGCGGGAGTTGGAACGAGCAGTACTTC.

This clone was detected only once. The chain carries TRBV27 and TRBJ2-7; 9 bases are a match to TRBD2. Germline V gene lookup returns CDR1 MNHEY and CDR2 SMNVEV (reference sequence). V shed 4 bases, J shed 7 bases, and the junction held 5 bases outside the gene matches. The CDR3 has 13 residues. CDR3 DNA sequence: TGTGCCAGCAGTTGGCGGGAGGGAATAGAGCAGTACTTC. It codes for CASSWREGIEQYF.

This chain joins TRBV2 and TRBJ1-1; D not resolved. Germline assignment: CDR1 SNHLY and CDR2 FYNNEI. The CDR3 length is 12 residues. The ends were cut back, 5 bases at V and 2 bases at J, with 6 bases in the middle. DNA of the CDR3: TGTGCCAGCAGTAAGCATAACACTGAAGCTTTCTTT. It is translated as CASSKHNTEAFF.

Regarding this clone: This specimen includes other DNA sequences encoding the same CDR3. The gene calls are TRBV7-2 and TRBJ1-5; 9 bases agree with TRBD1. Per the germline V gene, CDR1 is SGHTA and CDR2 is FQGNSA. Germline trimming cut 1 base from V and 7 bases from J; bases unmatched to any gene: 5. CDR3 length equals 15 residues. CDR3 amino acids: CASSLVGQGRQPQHF. The CDR3 DNA follows: TGTGCCAGCAGCTTAGTCGGACAGGGGCGACAGCCCCAGCATTTT.

The rearrangement joins TRBV5-1 to TRBJ2-7; perhaps TRBD1 as D (8 bases). Trimming took off 3 bases at V and 0 bases at J, with 25 bases between the two ends. The V gene's germline CDR1 is SGHRS and CDR2 YFSETQ. CDR3 length: 19 residues. The CDR3 here is CASSWSRTGTTMISYEQYF. Written as DNA, the CDR3 is TGCGCCAGCAGCTGGAGTAGGACAGGGACTACTATGATCTCCTACGAGCAGTACTTC.

The chain links TRBV25-1 to TRBJ2-7, with TRBD1 as a possible D gene (6 bases). Germline V lookup: CDR1 MGHDK, CDR2 SYGVNS. Trimming removed 5 bases from V and 4 bases from J, with 24 bases in between. The CDR3 totals 17 residues. CDR3 DNA: TGTGCCAGCAGTCCCACTCCTTCGACAGGCCGAGCTTACGAGCAGTACTTC. Amino acids: CASSPTPSTGRAYEQYF.

This clone came up a few times. This sequence joins TRBV18 and TRBJ1-4; tentatively, D is TRBD1 (5 bases). The CDR3 loop spans 17 amino acids. The V and J ends lost 0 bases and 3 bases respectively, with 14 bases between them. Germline assignment: CDR1 KGHSH and CDR2 LQKENI. The CDR3 protein is CASSPPFLGAANEKLFF. The CDR3 DNA sequence: TGTGCCAGCTCACCACCTTTCCTAGGGGCGGCTAATGAAAAACTGTTTTTT.

V is TRBV11-3 and J is TRBJ2-3, with 9 positions matching TRBD2. Looked up from germline, CDR1 is SGHNT and CDR2 is YENEEA. Germline trimming cut 2 bases from V and 4 bases from J; bases unmatched to any gene: 13. This CDR3 is built from 18 residues. CDR3 region: CASSLRGSTAGGSDTQYF. CDR3 sequence (DNA): TGTGCCAGCAGCTTAAGGGGATCAACAGCGGGAGGTTCAGATACGCAGTATTTT.

This clone has a handful of counts. This chain links TRBV9 with TRBJ1-2, with D possibly matching TRBD1 (5 bases). Trimming stripped 0 bases from V and 8 bases from J, with 17 bases between. The CDR3 has 15 residues. Germline V gene lookup returns CDR1 SGDLS and CDR2 YYNGEE. The CDR3 loop reads CASSVASWQGRGYTF. CDR3 sequence (DNA): TGTGCCAGCAGCGTAGCATCCTGGCAGGGCCGAGGCTACACCTTC.

V usage is TRBV5-1 and J usage is TRBJ2-1; tentative D call: TRBD2 (6 bases). Germline CDR1 and CDR2: SGHRS and YFSETQ. The CDR3 is 12 residues long. V was clipped by 4 bases and J by 7 bases, with 9 bases between them. The CDR3 is CASSISGNEQFF. The CDR3, as DNA: TGCGCCAGCAGCATAAGCGGGAATGAGCAGTTCTTC.

The CDR3 reads CASSAPTRTDTQYF. CDR3 in DNA: TGTGCCAGCAGTGCCCCTACTAGGACAGATACGCAGTATTTT. The rearrangement joins TRBV27 to TRBJ2-3; the D gene is possibly TRBD2 (5 bases). The CDR3 is 14 amino acids. Germline values: CDR1 MNHEY, CDR2 SMNVEV (reference sequence). V was pared by 5 bases and J by 3 bases, with 12 bases between.

V is TRBV5-4 and J is TRBJ2-7; D unresolved. Trimming left V 2 bases short and J 7 bases short, with 10 bases between. Germline CDR1 and CDR2: SGHNT and YYREEE (reference sequence). The CDR3 totals 12 residues. CDR3 sequence: CASSLFPLEQYF. The DNA of the CDR3 is TGTGCCAGCAGCTTATTCCCCTTAGAGCAGTACTTC.